The next 20 T cell receptor beta chains were all read from a single sample in a study of CD8+CD57+ T cells in acquired aplastic anemia. CDR3 and TCR beta VDJ profiling relied on a genomic DNA template. Each CDR3 protein gets one entry after TCRdb re-called the reads with MiXCR. The sample consists of about half a million distinct CDR3 sequences, roughly a third of them appearing once. Patients who underwent sequencing had shown CD8+CD57+ cell expansion by flow cytometry. The sample consisted of sorted CD4+, CD8+, or CD8+CD57+ T cells (not recorded which) from PBMCs. These receptors all stem from a human donor with aplastic anemia.

This sequence joins TRBV29-1 and TRBJ2-7, with TRBD1 identical over 7 bases. Germline V gene lookup returns CDR1 SQVTM and CDR2 ANQGSEA. The CDR3 is 13 amino acids. V dropped 8 bases and J dropped 6; count of bases not matched to a gene: 13. The DNA of the CDR3 is TGCAGCTTATCTAGGGGGCCCACGGGCGAGCAGTACTTC. Protein product: CSLSRGPTGEQYF.

The table lists this clonotype with many counts. The chain couples TRBV15 to TRBJ2-5; D not resolved. In germline, CDR1 is LNHNV, CDR2 YYDKDF (reference sequence). The length of the CDR3 is 12 residues. Trimming shortened V by 0 bases and J by 1 base, and 0 bases separated the two germline ends. The CDR3 sequence: CATSRDQETQYF. The CDR3 nucleotides read TGTGCCACCAGCAGAGACCAAGAGACCCAGTACTTC.

The chain recombines TRBV4-2 with TRBJ1-1, with 9 positions matching TRBD1. Germline V gene sequence: CDR1 LGHNA, CDR2 YNFKEQ. Germline trimming cut 0 bases from V and 0 bases from J; bases unmatched to any gene: 11. The CDR3 has 19 amino acids. The CDR3: CASSQDEDIQGAMNTEAFF. The CDR3 nucleotides are TGTGCCAGCAGCCAAGATGAGGACATACAGGGGGCTATGAACACTGAAGCTTTCTTT.

This chain connects TRBV7-3 to TRBJ1-2; TRBD1 might be the D (6 bases). Trimming pared 2 bases from V and 7 bases from J, leaving 17 bases between. This CDR3 has 15 residues. Germline V gene data show CDR1 as SGHTA and CDR2 as FQGTGA. The CDR3 DNA reads as TGTGCCAGCAGCTTAGATGGCAGGGGATTGGGTGGCTACACCTTC. Encoded protein: CASSLDGRGLGGYTF.

The chain has TRBV9 and TRBJ2-5, with D possibly called TRBD1 or TRBD2 (7 bases each). This CDR3 is built from 15 residues. Trimming took 3 bases from V and 5 from J, leaving 17 bases between them. Per germline, CDR1 SGDLS and CDR2 YYNGEE. In DNA form, the CDR3 reads TGTGCCAGCAGCGCAATGCAGGGGGGAGGGGAGACCCAGTACTTC. Its protein is CASSAMQGGGETQYF.

The chain joins TRBV29-1 to TRBJ2-5; 8 positions match TRBD2. The CDR3 is made up of 13 amino acids. Germline assignment: CDR1 SQVTM and CDR2 ANQGSEA. V shed 6 bases and J 2 bases; nucleotides not matched to a gene: 5. The CDR3 sequence: CSVAIAGQETQYF. The CDR3 DNA reads TGCAGCGTCGCAATAGCGGGGCAAGAGACCCAGTACTTC.

This clonotype has just a few counts. This may arise from a read error, as a much more abundant clone is one base away. The chain joins TRBV24-1 to TRBJ2-5; possibly TRBD2 for D (7 bases). The germline V gene has CDR1 KGHDR and CDR2 SFDVKD. Trimming shortened V by 9 bases and J by 5 bases, and 24 bases separated the two germline ends. CDR3 length: 16 residues. This chain's CDR3 is CATGLSRRGAVETQYF. For the CDR3, the DNA is TGTGCCACCGGACTATCGAGACGGGGGGCCGTGGAGACCCAGTACTTC.

The gene calls are TRBV10-3 and TRBJ2-7; 15 bases agree with TRBD2. This CDR3 has 15 amino acids. Per the germline V gene, CDR1 is ENHRY and CDR2 is SYGVKD. Trimming removed 3 bases from V and 5 bases from J; junction bases left unmatched: 2. In DNA, the CDR3 is TGTGCCATCAGTGAAGGGACTAGCGGGGGGCACGAGCAGTACTTC. It yields the protein CAISEGTSGGHEQYF.

This clonotype was picked up many times. The rearrangement joins TRBV18 to TRBJ2-7, with TRBD1 matching 9 bases. The junction had 5 bases not matched to a gene; V was cut back by 6 bases and J by 5 bases. CDR1 KGHSH and CDR2 LQKENI come from the germline V gene. The CDR3 totals 13 residues. The CDR3 region has the DNA TGTGCCAGCTCGGGGGACAGGGCAAACGAGCAGTACTTC. It is translated as CASSGDRANEQYF.

With regard to this clonotype: This may stem from a read error, because a much larger clone lies one nucleotide away. The chain links TRBV20-1 to TRBJ1-5; D remains unclear. Trimming removed 5 bases from V and 4 bases from J, with 15 bases in between. The CDR3 runs 14 residues. Germline V gives CDR1 DFQATT, CDR2 SNEGSKA (reference sequence). The CDR3 loop reads CSAGGSGSNQPQHF. The CDR3, as DNA: TGCAGTGCTGGAGGATCGGGTAGTAATCAGCCCCAGCATTTT.

The chain joins TRBV19 to TRBJ1-2; 7 bases agree with TRBD1. CDR1 is LNHDA and CDR2 is SQIVND in the germline V gene (reference sequence). J lost 4 bases, V lost 7 bases, and 6 bases had no gene match. This CDR3 spans 13 amino acids. In DNA form, the CDR3 reads TGTGCCAGTACGGGACAGTCTTCCTATGGCTACACCTTC. It encodes CASTGQSSYGYTF.

The chain has TRBV4-1 and TRBJ1-3; D call uncertain. The V end lost 4 bases, the J end lost 3 bases, and 19 bases lay between the germline ends. The CDR3 runs 17 residues. Germline V gene lookup returns CDR1 MGHRA and CDR2 YSYEKL. CDR3 sequence: CASSPGSARVRGNTIYF. The CDR3 bases are TGCGCCAGCAGCCCCGGATCGGCAAGGGTCCGTGGAAACACCATATATTTT.

This clonotype is a singleton in its sample. The V gene is TRBV29-1, the J gene TRBJ1-2; D perhaps matches TRBD1 (5 bases). The CDR3 runs 14 residues. V was pared by 3 bases and J by 2 bases, with 13 bases between. Germline V CDR1 and CDR2: SQVTM, ANQGSEA. The CDR3 nucleotides are TGCAGCGTTGACTCGGGCAGGGAAAACTATGGCTACACCTTC. Translation gives CSVDSGRENYGYTF. The variable domain in full, completed from reference TRBV29-1 and TRBJ1-2, reads SAVISQKPSRDICQRGTSLTIQCQVDSQVTMMFWYRQQPGQSLTLIATANQGSEATYESGFVIDKFPISRPNLTFSTLTVSNMSPEDSSIYLCSVDSGRENYGYTFGSGTRLTVV.

The gene calls are TRBV2 and TRBJ2-2; the D is unclear. The length of the CDR3 is 15 residues. CDR1 is SNHLY and CDR2 is FYNNEI in the germline V gene. Trimming removed 2 bases from V and 5 bases from J, with 12 bases in between. CDR3 nucleotide sequence: TGTGCCAGCAGTGAAATAGGGTTTGGGACCGGGGAGCTGTTTTTT. Translation gives CASSEIGFGTGELFF.

On this clonotype: This may stem from a read error, because a much larger clone lies one nucleotide away. The chain uses TRBV27 and TRBJ1-6; D is undetermined. The CDR3 sequence is 13 residues long. CDR1 and CDR2 (germline): MNHEY, SMNVEV (reference sequence). The CDR3 spells CASSTGYNSPLRF. The CDR3 bases are TGTGCCAGCAGTACCGGGTATAATTCACCCCTCCGCTTT.

This clonotype was observed many times. This rearrangement joins TRBV20-1 to TRBJ1-5, with unresolved D. Germline V gene data show CDR1 as DFQATT and CDR2 as SNEGSKA (reference sequence). Trimming removed 7 bases from V and 0 bases from J, with 10 bases in between. The CDR3 sequence is 13 residues long. In DNA, the CDR3 is TGCAGTGTGAAGGGTTCTAGCAATCAGCCCCAGCATTTT. The encoded protein is CSVKGSSNQPQHF.

A remark on this clonotype: Since the CDR3 does not end with the conserved phenylalanine or tryptophan, this likely comes from a read error. The DNA is left out, because the CDR3 cannot be placed on it with certainty; the CDR3 is given as TCRdb lists it. This chain connects TRBV2 to TRBJ1-6. The CDR3 numbers 8 amino acids, ends counted. Germline V CDR1 and CDR2: SNHLY, FYNNEI. CDR3 protein: CASSDIYS.

This clonotype has only one observation. This sequence may be a read error, since a much larger clone differs from it by one base. The chain carries TRBV2 and TRBJ1-1, with D perhaps TRBD1 (5 bases). Germline CDR1 SNHLY, CDR2 FYNNEI. Trimming took off 6 bases at V and 3 bases at J, with 14 bases between the two ends. The CDR3 spans 14 residues. CDR3 coding DNA: TGTGCCAGCAGACCAGGACGGGGGGACACTGAAGCTTTCTTT. Its protein is CASRPGRGDTEAFF. Together with reference TRBV2 and TRBJ1-1, the CDR3 gives the full variable domain: EPEVTQTPSHQVTQMGQEVILRCVPISNHLYFYWYRQILGQKVEFLVSFYNNEISEKSEIFDDQFSVERPDGSNFTLKIRSTKLEDSAMYFCASRPGRGDTEAFFGQGTRLTVV.

This clonotype was observed a few times. The chain has TRBV4-2 and TRBJ1-1, with D possibly being TRBD1 (5 bases). Trimming cost V 0 bases and J 10 bases, with 12 bases left between them. The CDR3 is made up of 13 amino acids. The germline CDR1 and CDR2 sequences are LGHNA and YNFKEQ. CDR3 coding DNA: TGTGCCAGCAGCCAAGATACCGGGAGGGGAGCTTTCTTT. The encoded protein is CASSQDTGRGAFF.

The CDR3: CSARGRNSYNEQFF. In nucleotides, the CDR3 is TGCAGTGCTAGAGGCCGGAATTCCTACAATGAGCAGTTCTTC. The chain combines TRBV20-1 with TRBJ2-1; D gene uncertain. The CDR3 sequence is 14 residues long. Trimming took off 1 base at V and 1 base at J, with 8 bases between the two ends. Germline-derived CDR1 and CDR2 are DFQATT and SNEGSKA (reference sequence).